Following are 5 T cell receptor beta chains from one sample sequenced in a study of T cells after yellow fever vaccination. TCRdb passed the 5' RACE reads through MiXCR, listing each CDR3 protein once. The data contain some 340,000 distinct CDR3 sequences, roughly a tenth of them singletons. Source: CD4+ T cells sorted from PBMCs, taken 45 days after the yellow fever booster vaccination. Every receptor here comes from a man between 18 and 29 years old who received the YFV17D yellow fever vaccine.

The sample holds a few counts of this clonotype. The J gene is TRBJ2-3, the V gene TRBV29-1, with a tentative D call TRBD1 (5 bases). This CDR3 comprises 13 residues. Germline values: CDR1 SQVTM, CDR2 ANQGSEA. The V gene lost 5 bases and the J gene lost 3 bases, with 12 bases spanning the gap. The CDR3 DNA sequence: TGCAGCGTTCGTTCCCAGGGTACAGATACGCAGTATTTT. It yields the protein CSVRSQGTDTQYF.

This clonotype has at least ten counts. The chain employs TRBV7-2 and TRBJ2-5; D is ambiguous. V gave up 8 bases and J gave up 2 bases, with 18 bases separating them. Germline V gene lookup returns CDR1 SGHTA and CDR2 FQGNSA. The CDR3 extends over 15 amino acids. The CDR3 here is CASLDGPYPQETQYF. DNA for the CDR3: TGTGCCAGCCTGGACGGCCCCTATCCTCAAGAGACCCAGTACTTC.

This sequence joins TRBV7-2 and TRBJ2-2; 8 bases are shared with TRBD1. The CDR3 runs to 17 residues. Germline V gene sequence: CDR1 SGHTA, CDR2 FQGNSA. Losses at the gene ends were 7 bases for V and 5 bases for J; bases not matched to a gene: 15. CDR3 protein: CASIPAVSRGRTGELFF. Written as DNA, the CDR3 is TGTGCCAGCATTCCAGCCGTAAGCAGGGGGCGTACCGGGGAGCTGTTTTTT.

This clonotype was seen only a few times. The rearrangement uses TRBV4-2 and TRBJ2-5; D perhaps matches TRBD1 (6 bases). The CDR3 extends over 17 amino acids. V lost 0 bases and J lost 9, with 23 bases in between. CDR1 is LGHNA, CDR2 YNFKEQ, per germline. CDR3 sequence (DNA): TGTGCCAGCAGCCAAGATGGCGGGCCCAGGGGTCCGTCTTCCCAGTACTTC. Amino acid sequence: CASSQDGGPRGPSSQYF.

The V call is TRBV24-1, the J call TRBJ1-1; D may be TRBD1 (6 bases). CDR1 and CDR2 from the germline V gene are KGHDR and SFDVKD. This CDR3 is built from 14 residues. The V end was cut by 3 bases, the J end by 7 bases, with 14 bases between. In nucleotides, the CDR3 is TGTGCCACCAGTGATGCCGGGGGCCCAGGTGAAGCTTTCTTT. Amino acids: CATSDAGGPGEAFF.